These T cell receptor beta chains were read from a single sample in a study of blood T cell repertoires in COVID-19. Here immunoSEQ multiplex PCR was the method, and the copy in TCRdb shows in-frame clones only, minus some. In the table there are 200,000 or so clones, about 88% of which are singletons. Sequencing used peripheral blood. The receptor source for this set is a man over 45 with COVID-19, enrolled during active disease. The CDR3 runs from the conserved cysteine through the conserved F or W.

v_gene,CDR3aa
TRBV9,CASNSITGYTF
TRBV28,CASSLQDRVSEQYF
TRBV19,CASSKGQGITGELFF
TRBV7-9,CASSSDRGKREGQPQHF
TRBV28,CASSMGGRSGSNEQYF
TRBV5-1,CASSRPGQGAYEQYF
TRBV5-1,CASSLKADGFGYTF
TRBV5-1,CASSDSPASTDTQYF
TRBV7-9,CASSPLTNTGELFF
TRBV9,CASSPGLAEETQYF
TRBV19,CASKEAEMTGWRHF
TRBV5-4,CASSRGLAGTYEQYF
TRBV7-6,CASSSSRGGGTQYF
TRBV29-1,CSVRTGGAYEQYF
TRBV7-8,CASSPSGTSGAETQYF
TRBV19,CASSIGRGGDQPQHF
TRBV5-8,CASTFSGRASPEQFF
TRBV28,CASQTGLRQPQHF
TRBV5-4,CASSVGLLRDEQYF
TRBV6-2/TRBV6-3,CASSSGQGHQPQHF
TRBV30,CAWTTGTGRTYEQYF
TRBV9,CAGASSYNSPLHF
TRBV10-3,CAISDVTANTEAFF
TRBV29-1,CSEGLSTDTQYF